Shown below are 18 T cell receptor beta chains from a single sample sequenced in a study of cytomegalovirus exposure and HLA in healthy donors. A multiplex PCR was run with 60 Vbeta primers and 13 Jbeta primers. TCRdb's table, derived via immunoSEQ multiplex PCR, lists solely in-frame clones and lacks some. The sample records about 130,000 clones, approximately 80% being singletons. The sample consisted of PBMCs. The origin of the receptors is a male donor in good health and CMV-seropositive.

CDR3 nucleotide sequence: TGTGCCAGCAGCTTGGGCGGGGTAGTAACTGAAGCTTTCTTT. Translating it yields CASSLGGVVTEAFF. The chain uses TRBV5-5 and TRBJ1-1; no firm D call. The germline V gene has CDR1 SGHKS and CDR2 YYEKEE (reference sequence). The V end lost 0 bases, the J end lost 5 bases, and 11 bases lay between the germline ends. CDR3 length: 14 residues.

The chain is built from TRBV5-1 and TRBJ1-1; 9 bases are a match to TRBD1. Trimming at V came to 0 bases and at J to 5 bases, leaving 2 bases not matched to a gene. The V gene's germline CDR1 is SGHRS and CDR2 YFSETQ. The CDR3 consists of 14 residues. CDR3 amino acids: CASSLDRGRTEAFF. The CDR3 DNA follows: TGCGCCAGCAGCTTGGACAGGGGGCGAACTGAAGCTTTCTTT.

This clone appeared a few times. This rearrangement joins TRBV27 to TRBJ1-6, with 7 nucleotides matching TRBD1. Germline CDR1 and CDR2: MNHEY and SMNVEV (reference sequence). This CDR3 is built from 16 residues. With V trimmed by 7 bases and J by 0 bases, 6 bases remained unmatched. The CDR3 protein is CASTQGVSSYNSPLHF. For the CDR3, the DNA is TGTGCCAGCACGCAGGGGGTCAGCTCCTATAATTCACCCCTCCACTTT.

The V gene is TRBV5-5, the J gene TRBJ1-3, with D unresolved. The germline gives CDR1 SGHKS, CDR2 YYEKEE (reference sequence). Between the trimmed V and J ends, which lost 4 bases and 4 bases, there was a span of 3 bases. The CDR3 is 11 amino acids. This chain's CDR3 is CASSGGNTIYF. In DNA form, the CDR3 reads TGTGCCAGCAGCGGCGGAAACACCATATATTTT.

The chain uses TRBV6-6 and TRBJ1-1; D gene unclear. The CDR3 consists of 15 residues. Germline CDR1 reads MNHNY; CDR2 reads SVGAGI (reference sequence). Trimming took off 0 bases at V and 0 bases at J, with 8 bases between the two ends. This CDR3 reads CASSYSRGMNTEAFF. DNA for the CDR3: TGTGCCAGCAGTTACTCGCGAGGCATGAACACTGAAGCTTTCTTT.

This chain uses TRBV7-8 with TRBJ2-7, with TRBD2 identical over 10 bases. Losses at the gene ends were 0 bases for V and 0 bases for J; bases not matched to a gene: 8. The germline V gene encodes CDR1 SGHVS and CDR2 FQNEAQ. The CDR3 sequence is 18 residues long. DNA for the CDR3: TGTGCCAGCAGCTTAGCCCTAGCGGGAGCCTCAAGCTCCTACGAGCAGTACTTC. Translation gives CASSLALAGASSSYEQYF.

The chain is built from TRBV28 and TRBJ2-7; possibly TRBD1 for D (8 bases). Between the trimmed V and J ends, which lost 5 bases and 3 bases, there was a span of 14 bases. Germline CDR1 MDHEN, CDR2 SYDVKM. The CDR3 contains 14 residues. In nucleotides, the CDR3 is TGTGCCAGCAGTATGGACAGGGAGGGCTACGAGCAGTACTTC. Translating it yields CASSMDREGYEQYF.

The chain links TRBV2 to TRBJ2-7, with D perhaps TRBD1 (5 bases). Germline V CDR1 and CDR2: SNHLY, FYNNEI. The V end lost 3 bases, the J end lost 3 bases, and 12 bases lay between the germline ends. The CDR3 extends over 14 amino acids. The CDR3 reads CASSDQGTSYEQYF. In DNA form, the CDR3 reads TGTGCCAGCAGTGACCAGGGAACGAGCTACGAGCAGTACTTC.

The chain uses TRBV6-5 and TRBJ2-7, with 14 bases fitting TRBD2. CDR3 length: 14 residues. Germline CDR1 and CDR2: MNHEY and SVGAGI. Trimming removed 11 bases from V and 3 bases from J; junction bases left unmatched: 6. The CDR3 region has the DNA TGTGCCTCCGGGGGACTAGCGGGGGTCTACGAGCAGTACTTC. It encodes CASGGLAGVYEQYF.

The chain recombines TRBV28 with TRBJ1-2; the D gene is possibly TRBD1 (6 bases). V was cut by 6 bases and J by 4 bases, with 18 bases left in between. Germline loops: CDR1 MDHEN, CDR2 SYDVKM. The CDR3 extends over 15 amino acids. CDR3 in amino acids: CASSRRNRESYGYTF. The CDR3 region has the DNA TGTGCCAGCAGCCGTAGGAACAGGGAAAGCTATGGCTACACCTTC.

The rearrangement links TRBV5-1 to TRBJ2-2, with D perhaps matching TRBD2 (7 bases). The CDR3 is 16 amino acids. Trimming removed 0 bases from V and 4 bases from J, with 13 bases in between. Per germline, CDR1 SGHRS and CDR2 YFSETQ. The CDR3 region is CASSLVGGPVTGELFF. The DNA of the CDR3 is TGCGCCAGCAGCTTGGTGGGGGGGCCGGTCACCGGGGAGCTGTTTTTT.

The chain has TRBV19 and TRBJ1-1; a weak D match, TRBD1 (5 bases). The germline CDR1 and CDR2 sequences are LNHDA and SQIVND (reference sequence). This CDR3 region has 12 residues. V dropped 4 bases and J dropped 8 bases, with 11 bases sitting between them. CDR3 in DNA: TGTGCCAGTAGTAGGGGGGAATTCGAAGCTTTCTTT. Residues: CASSRGEFEAFF.

The table lists this clone with a few counts. One end of the junction fails to match germline, which may point to a read error. The chain uses TRBV7-9 and TRBJ2-5; 7 positions agree with TRBD1. The germline gives CDR1 SEHNR, CDR2 FQNEAQ (reference sequence). The CDR3 extends over 13 amino acids. The CDR3 coding sequence is TGTTCCAGCAGCACAGGGGCCCTCCTGACCCAGTACTTC. Translating it yields CSSSTGALLTQYF.

The chain is built from TRBV28 and TRBJ1-5; no firm D call. The germline V gene has CDR1 MDHEN and CDR2 SYDVKM. The CDR3 contains 12 residues. Trimming pared 7 bases from V and 6 bases from J, leaving 10 bases between. The CDR3 sequence: CASTEGGQPQHF. CDR3 nucleotide sequence: TGTGCCAGCACGGAGGGCGGTCAGCCCCAGCATTTT.

The V and J genes are TRBV7-9 and TRBJ2-2, with a weak D call TRBD2 (6 bases). Germline lookup yields CDR1 SEHNR and CDR2 FQNEAQ (reference sequence). The V end lost 6 bases, the J end lost 5 bases, and 16 bases lay between the germline ends. The CDR3 loop spans 15 amino acids. CDR3 amino acids: CASSPIAVTTGELFF. The CDR3 region has the DNA TGTGCCAGCAGTCCCATAGCGGTTACAACCGGGGAGCTGTTTTTT.

This chain uses TRBV27 with TRBJ2-7, with 11 bases identical to TRBD2. The CDR3 consists of 14 residues. The J segment lost 5 bases and the V segment lost 5 bases, leaving 5 bases of the junction unmatched. Germline loops: CDR1 MNHEY, CDR2 SMNVEV (reference sequence). CDR3 coding DNA: TGTGCCAGCAGTGTACTAGCGGGAGACGACGAGCAGTACTTC. Its translation is CASSVLAGDDEQYF.

This clone turned up a few times. The CDR3 DNA sequence: TGTGCCAGCAGCTTGGGGGGGCATAGCTCCTATAATTCACCCCTCCACTTT. This sequence encodes CASSLGGHSSYNSPLHF. The chain employs TRBV5-4 and TRBJ1-6; a possible D gene is TRBD1 (6 bases). The germline V and J ends were trimmed by 0 bases and 0 bases, with 10 bases remaining between them. The CDR3 has 17 amino acids. Germline V gene data show CDR1 as SGHNT and CDR2 as YYREEE (reference sequence).

In this sample, this clone turned up a few times. The CDR3 sequence: CASSSGRVGTDTQYF. In nucleotides, the CDR3 is TGTGCCAGCAGTAGCGGGAGGGTGGGCACAGATACGCAGTATTTT. This chain connects TRBV2 to TRBJ2-3; TRBD2 matches 10 bases. Looked up from germline, CDR1 is SNHLY and CDR2 is FYNNEI. The CDR3 has 15 residues. The V and J ends lost 5 bases and 1 base, in that order; junction bases with no gene match: 3.